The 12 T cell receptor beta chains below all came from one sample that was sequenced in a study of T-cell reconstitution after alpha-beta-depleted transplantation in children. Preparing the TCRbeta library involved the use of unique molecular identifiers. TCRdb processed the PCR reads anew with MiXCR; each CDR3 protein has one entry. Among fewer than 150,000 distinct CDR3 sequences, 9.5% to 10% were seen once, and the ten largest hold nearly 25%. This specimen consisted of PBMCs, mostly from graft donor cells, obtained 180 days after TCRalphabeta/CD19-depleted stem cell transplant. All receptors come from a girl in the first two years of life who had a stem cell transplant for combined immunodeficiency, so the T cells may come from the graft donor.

CDR3 in amino acids: CSARDPDGSSYNEQFF. In DNA form, the CDR3 reads TGCAGTGCTAGAGATCCCGACGGCAGCTCCTACAATGAGCAGTTCTTC. The chain couples TRBV20-1 to TRBJ2-1; D unresolved. With 0 bases removed from V and 0 bases from J, the gap between germline ends came to 12 bases. The V gene's germline CDR1 is DFQATT and CDR2 SNEGSKA (reference sequence). The CDR3 covers 16 residues.

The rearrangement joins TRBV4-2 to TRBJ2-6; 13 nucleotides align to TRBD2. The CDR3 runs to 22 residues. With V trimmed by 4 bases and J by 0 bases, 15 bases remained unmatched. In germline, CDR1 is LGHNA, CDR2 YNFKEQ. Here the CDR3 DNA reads TGTGCCAGCAGCCCCAGACAACGAGGACTAGCGGGAGCCCTCTCTGGGGCCAACGTCCTGACTTTC. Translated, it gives CASSPRQRGLAGALSGANVLTF.

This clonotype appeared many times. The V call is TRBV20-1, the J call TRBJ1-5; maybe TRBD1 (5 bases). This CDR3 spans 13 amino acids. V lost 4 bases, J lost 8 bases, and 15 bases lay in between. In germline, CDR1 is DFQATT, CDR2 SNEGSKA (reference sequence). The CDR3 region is CSAIRPGREPQHF. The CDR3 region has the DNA TGCAGTGCTATCCGACCGGGGCGGGAGCCCCAGCATTTT.

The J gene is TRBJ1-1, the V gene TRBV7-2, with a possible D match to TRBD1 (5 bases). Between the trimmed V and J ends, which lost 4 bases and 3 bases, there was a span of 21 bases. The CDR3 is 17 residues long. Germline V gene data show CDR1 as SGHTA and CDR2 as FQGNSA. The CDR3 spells CASSSGRSRRGYTEAFF. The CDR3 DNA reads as TGTGCCAGCAGCTCGGGACGTTCAAGGAGAGGATACACTGAAGCTTTCTTT.

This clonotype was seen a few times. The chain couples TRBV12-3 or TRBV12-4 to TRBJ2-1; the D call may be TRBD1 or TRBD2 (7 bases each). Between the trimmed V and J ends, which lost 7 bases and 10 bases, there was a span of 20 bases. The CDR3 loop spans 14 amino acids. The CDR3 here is CASIGFRGGHEQFF. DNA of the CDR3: TGTGCCAGCATCGGGTTCAGGGGGGGCCACGAGCAGTTCTTC.

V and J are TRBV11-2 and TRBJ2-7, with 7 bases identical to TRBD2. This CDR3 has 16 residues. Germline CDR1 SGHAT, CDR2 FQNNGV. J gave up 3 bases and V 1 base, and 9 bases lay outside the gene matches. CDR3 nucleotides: TGTGCCAGCAGCTTAGGGTGGGGAGGGTCTTTCTACGAGCAGTACTTC. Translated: CASSLGWGGSFYEQYF.

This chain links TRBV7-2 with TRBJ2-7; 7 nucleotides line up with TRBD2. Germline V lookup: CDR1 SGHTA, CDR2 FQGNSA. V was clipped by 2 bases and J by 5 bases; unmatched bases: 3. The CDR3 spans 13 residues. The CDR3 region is CASSLRGDNEQYF. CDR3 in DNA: TGTGCCAGCAGCTTACGGGGGGATAACGAGCAGTACTTC.

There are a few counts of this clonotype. The CDR3 DNA sequence: TGCGCCAGCAGCTTGGTCCTAGCGGGGGCCTTAGGGAACACCGGGGAGCTGTTTTTT. This translates into CASSLVLAGALGNTGELFF. V is TRBV5-1 and J is TRBJ2-2; the match to TRBD2 covers 10 bases. Germline V gives CDR1 SGHRS, CDR2 YFSETQ. Trimming at V came to 0 bases and at J to 1 base, leaving 9 bases not matched to a gene. CDR3 length: 19 residues.

CDR3 in amino acids: CASSLGGPNQPQHF. The CDR3 coding sequence is TGCGCCAGCAGCTTAGGGGGACCTAATCAGCCCCAGCATTTT. The rearrangement joins TRBV5-1 to TRBJ1-5, with a tentative D call TRBD1 (6 bases). This CDR3 contains 14 residues. With 2 bases removed from V and 4 bases from J, the gap between germline ends came to 10 bases. Germline CDR1 is SGHRS and CDR2 is YFSETQ.

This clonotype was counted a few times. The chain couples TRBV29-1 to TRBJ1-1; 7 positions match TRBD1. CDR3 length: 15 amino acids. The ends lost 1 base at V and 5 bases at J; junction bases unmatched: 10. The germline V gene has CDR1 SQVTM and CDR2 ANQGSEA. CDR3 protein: CSVEGGRQTGTEAFF. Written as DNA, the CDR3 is TGCAGCGTTGAAGGGGGGAGACAGACAGGGACTGAAGCTTTCTTT.

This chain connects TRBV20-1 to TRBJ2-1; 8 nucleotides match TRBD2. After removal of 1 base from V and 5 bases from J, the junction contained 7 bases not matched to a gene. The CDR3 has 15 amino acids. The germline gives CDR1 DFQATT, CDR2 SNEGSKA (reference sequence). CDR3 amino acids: CSARGVAGFDNEQFF. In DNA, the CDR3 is TGCAGTGCTAGAGGGGTAGCGGGGTTCGACAATGAGCAGTTCTTC.

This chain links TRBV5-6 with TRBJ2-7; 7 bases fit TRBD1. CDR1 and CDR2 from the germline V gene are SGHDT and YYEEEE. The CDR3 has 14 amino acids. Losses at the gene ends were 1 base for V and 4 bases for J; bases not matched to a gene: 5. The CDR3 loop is CASSLFDRDYEQYF. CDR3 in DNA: TGTGCCAGCAGCTTGTTTGACAGGGATTACGAGCAGTACTTC.